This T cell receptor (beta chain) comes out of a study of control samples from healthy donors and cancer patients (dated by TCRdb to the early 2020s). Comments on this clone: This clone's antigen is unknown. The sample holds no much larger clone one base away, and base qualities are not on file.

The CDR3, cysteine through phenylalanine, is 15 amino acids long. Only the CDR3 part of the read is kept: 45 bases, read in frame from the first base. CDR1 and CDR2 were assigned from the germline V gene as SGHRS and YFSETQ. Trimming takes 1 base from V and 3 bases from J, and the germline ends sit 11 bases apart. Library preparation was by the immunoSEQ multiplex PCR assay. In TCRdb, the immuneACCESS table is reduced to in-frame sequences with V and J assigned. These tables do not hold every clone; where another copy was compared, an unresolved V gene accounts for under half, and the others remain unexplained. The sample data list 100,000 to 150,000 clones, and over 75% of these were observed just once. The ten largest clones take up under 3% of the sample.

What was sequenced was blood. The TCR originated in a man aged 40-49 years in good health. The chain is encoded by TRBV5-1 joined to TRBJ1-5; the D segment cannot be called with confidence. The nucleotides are TGCGCCAGCAGCTTGACCGGGGTTAACAATCAGCCCCAGCATTTT. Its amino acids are CASSLTGVNNQPQHF.